The 20 T cell receptor beta chains presented below share a single source sample, sequenced in a study of cytomegalovirus exposure and HLA in healthy donors. The PCR ran on 60 Vbeta and 13 Jbeta primers. Method: immunoSEQ multiplex PCR; TCRdb's copy keeps in-frame clones and lacks some. The table lists roughly 200,000 clones, 86% of them singletons. The sequenced sample was PBMCs. These receptor sequences come from a woman between 25 and 40 years old in good health and CMV-seronegative.

CDR3 sequence reads: CASSALLGAPDIQYF. The CDR3 DNA reads TGTGCCAGCAGCGCCCTTCTAGGCGCCCCGGACATTCAGTACTTC. The chain employs TRBV11-2 and TRBJ2-4; D is uncertain. V was trimmed by 5 bases and J by 8 bases, leaving 19 bases between them. Germline V gene lookup returns CDR1 SGHAT and CDR2 FQNNGV. CDR3 length: 15 amino acids.

The J gene is TRBJ2-7, the V gene TRBV5-6; the match to TRBD2 covers 9 bases. The CDR3 loop spans 16 amino acids. V lost 0 bases and J lost 0; bases outside the gene matches: 4. Germline V gene lookup returns CDR1 SGHDT and CDR2 YYEEEE. DNA for the CDR3: TGTGCCAGCAGCTTGGTTGCGGGAGGGAGCTCCTACGAGCAGTACTTC. It specifies CASSLVAGGSSYEQYF.

The chain employs TRBV6-6 and TRBJ2-2; D is undetermined. Trimming shortened V by 4 bases and J by 0 bases, and 6 bases separated the two germline ends. The CDR3 runs to 14 residues. CDR1 and CDR2 from the germline V gene are MNHNY and SVGAGI (reference sequence). In DNA form, the CDR3 reads TGTGCCAGCAGTTTCCTAGCGAACACCGGGGAGCTGTTTTTT. Translated, it gives CASSFLANTGELFF.

The chain recombines TRBV6-1 with TRBJ2-1, with TRBD1 matching over 8 bases. The germline gives CDR1 MNHNS, CDR2 SASEGT. V was clipped by 1 base and J by 8 bases; unmatched bases: 4. This CDR3 is 14 amino acids long. CDR3 sequence: CASSEGQGADEQFF. CDR3 nucleotides: TGTGCCAGCAGTGAAGGGCAGGGGGCAGATGAGCAGTTCTTC.

This sequence joins TRBV5-4 and TRBJ2-7; possible D gene TRBD1, 5 bases. The CDR3 is 12 amino acids. Trimming stripped 2 bases from V and 4 bases from J, with 7 bases between. Germline V gene sequence: CDR1 SGHNT, CDR2 YYREEE (reference sequence). For the CDR3, the DNA is TGTGCCAGCAGCTTAAGGGGATACGAGCAGTACTTC. Its translation: CASSLRGYEQYF.

The rearrangement joins TRBV11-3 to TRBJ1-1; D is ambiguous. The germline CDR1 and CDR2 sequences are SGHNT and YENEEA. The CDR3 covers 13 residues. V was pared by 3 bases and J by 5 bases, with 10 bases between. The CDR3 is CASSLLGGTEAFF. The CDR3 region has the DNA TGTGCCAGCAGCTTGCTCGGAGGAACTGAAGCTTTCTTT.

The chain has TRBV7-3 and TRBJ2-1; the match to TRBD2 covers 14 bases. Trimming cost V 5 bases and J 9 bases; bases outside gene matches: 6. The CDR3 extends over 15 amino acids. Germline V gene lookup returns CDR1 SGHTA and CDR2 FQGTGA. DNA for the CDR3: TGTGCCAGCAGCCCGGGACTAGCGGGAGTGGGTGAGCAGTTCTTC. Residues: CASSPGLAGVGEQFF.

The CDR3 protein is CASSLGTGGDTQYF. DNA of the CDR3: TGTGCCAGCAGCTTAGGAACGGGAGGAGATACGCAGTATTTT. The chain recombines TRBV11-2 with TRBJ2-3; 7 bases agree with TRBD2. CDR1 SGHAT and CDR2 FQNNGV come from the germline V gene. The trim removed 1 base at V and 5 bases at J, leaving 3 bases unmatched. This CDR3 has 14 residues.

The gene calls are TRBV6-1 and TRBJ1-5, with a possible D match to TRBD1 (6 bases). The germline gives CDR1 MNHNS, CDR2 SASEGT. V lost 5 bases and J 3 bases, leaving 11 bases between the germline ends. The CDR3 runs 14 residues. CDR3 coding DNA: TGTGCCAGCAGTACACAGGGTAACAATCAGCCCCAGCATTTT. It encodes CASSTQGNNQPQHF.

The chain recombines TRBV19 with TRBJ2-7; D possibly corresponds to TRBD1 (6 bases). Trimming took 6 bases from V and 2 from J, leaving 11 bases between them. CDR1 LNHDA and CDR2 SQIVND come from the germline V gene (reference sequence). This CDR3 region has 13 residues. CDR3 DNA sequence: TGTGCCAGTAGCCGGGACACCACCTACGAGCAGTACTTC. Amino acids: CASSRDTTYEQYF.

This clone was detected only once. CDR3 region: CASSLTRDRKSSGNTIYF. DNA of the CDR3: TGTGCCAGCAGCTTAACTCGGGACAGAAAATCGTCTGGAAACACCATATATTTT. This chain connects TRBV7-3 to TRBJ1-3; 7 nucleotides align to TRBD1. Trimming took 0 bases from V and 1 from J; bases not matched to a gene: 9. The CDR3 runs 18 residues. Per the germline V gene, CDR1 is SGHTA and CDR2 is FQGTGA.

About this clone: A read error may account for a junction end that differs from germline. This chain connects TRBV29-1 to TRBJ2-1, with a weak D call TRBD2 (7 bases). This CDR3 is built from 14 residues. Germline CDR1 is SQVTM and CDR2 is ANQGSEA. As DNA, the CDR3 is TGCAGCGTAGCGGGACACCTCTCCTACAATGAGCGGTTCTTC. The encoded protein is CSVAGHLSYNERFF.

The V and J genes are TRBV5-6 and TRBJ2-3; D is unresolved. Germline V gene lookup returns CDR1 SGHDT and CDR2 YYEEEE. CDR3 size: 15 residues. Trimming shortened V by 1 base and J by 0 bases, and 9 bases separated the two germline ends. The CDR3 loop reads CASSLIYSSTDTQYF. CDR3 DNA sequence: TGTGCCAGCAGCTTGATTTATTCTAGCACAGATACGCAGTATTTT.

This chain links TRBV19 with TRBJ2-5; 9 bases align to TRBD2. Germline CDR1 and CDR2: LNHDA and SQIVND (reference sequence). The ends lost 5 bases at V and 0 bases at J; junction bases unmatched: 10. This CDR3 spans 17 amino acids. CDR3 nucleotide sequence: TGTGCCAGTAGTGACGAACTAGCGGGCTTATACCAAGAGACCCAGTACTTC. Amino acids: CASSDELAGLYQETQYF.

This CDR3 reads CASSAGTGMNTEAFF. The CDR3, as DNA: TGTGCCAGCAGCGCCGGGACAGGGATGAACACTGAAGCTTTCTTT. The V gene is TRBV9, the J gene TRBJ1-1; 9 bases are a match to TRBD1. Unmatched junction bases numbered 3, after V lost 3 bases and J lost 0 bases. The germline gives CDR1 SGDLS, CDR2 YYNGEE. CDR3 length: 15 residues.

The chain employs TRBV19 and TRBJ1-1; TRBD1 is a possible D gene (6 bases). CDR3 length: 14 residues. Trimming cost V 1 base and J 5 bases, with 11 bases left between them. The V gene's germline CDR1 is LNHDA and CDR2 SQIVND (reference sequence). DNA of the CDR3: TGTGCCAGTAGTATAGGGACAGAAGGTACTGAAGCTTTCTTT. Translated, it gives CASSIGTEGTEAFF. Full variable domain (rest looked up from reference TRBV19 and TRBJ1-1): DGGITQSPKYLFRKEGQNVTLSCEQNLNHDAMYWYRQDPGQGLRLIYYSQIVNDFQKGDIAEGYSVSREKKESFPLTVTSAQKNPTAFYLCASSIGTEGTEAFFGQGTRLTVV.

The CDR3 sequence: CASSVGRGDYGYTF. CDR3 bases: TGTGCCAGCTCCGTCGGGAGGGGCGACTATGGCTACACCTTC. This chain uses TRBV18 with TRBJ1-2, with D perhaps matching TRBD1 (5 bases). V was shortened by 6 bases and J by 3 bases, with 14 bases between the two germline ends. The germline V gene encodes CDR1 KGHSH and CDR2 LQKENI. The CDR3 extends over 14 amino acids.

J is TRBJ2-3 and V is TRBV7-2; unclear D gene. The CDR3 is 15 residues long. Germline assignment: CDR1 SGHTA and CDR2 FQGNSA. Trimming cost V 3 bases and J 0 bases, with 10 bases left between them. The CDR3 loop reads CASSFNLFSTDTQYF. CDR3 coding DNA: TGTGCCAGCAGCTTTAACTTGTTTAGCACAGATACGCAGTATTTT.

V usage is TRBV6-1 and J usage is TRBJ2-7, with D perhaps matching TRBD1 (5 bases). Germline-derived CDR1 and CDR2 are MNHNS and SASEGT. The CDR3 has 14 amino acids. Trimming stripped 1 base from V and 9 bases from J, with 16 bases between. CDR3 coding DNA: TGTGCCAGCAGTGAAGTACAGGCAGCCTGGGTGCAGTACTTC. This translates into CASSEVQAAWVQYF.

This clone has only one observation. This chain connects TRBV18 to TRBJ2-7; no clear D. The CDR3 is 15 residues long. Between the trimmed V and J ends, which lost 2 bases and 2 bases, there was a span of 13 bases. Germline V lookup: CDR1 KGHSH, CDR2 LQKENI. CDR3 amino acids: CASSPIPSSAYEQYF. The DNA of the CDR3 is TGTGCCAGCTCACCAATCCCTAGTAGTGCCTACGAGCAGTACTTC. The full variable domain, completed using reference TRBV18 and TRBJ2-7, is NAGVMQNPRHLVRRRGQEARLRCSPMKGHSHVYWYRQLPEEGLKFMVYLQKENIIDESGMPKERFSAEFPKEGPSILRIQQVVRGDSAAYFCASSPIPSSAYEQYFGPGTRLTVT.